One TCR beta chain is described in this entry. The data were produced by immunoSEQ multiplex PCR, yet TCRdb's version contains in-frame clones alone and is incomplete. The sample yields about 80,000 clones, about nine tenths seen once. The V end lost 4 bases, the J end lost 4 bases, and 10 bases lay between the germline ends. Germline CDR1 and CDR2: LGHNA and YNFKEQ. The length of the CDR3 is 13 residues. The data originate from a study of technical replicates of blood from four donors. The chain couples TRBV4-2 to TRBJ1-2, with D perhaps matching TRBD1 (6 bases). The receptor was isolated from a human donor in good health. Specimen: T cells isolated from PBMCs. The CDR3 DNA follows: TGTGCCAGCAGCCCCAGGGGAACCTATGGCTACACCTTC. Translating it yields CASSPRGTYGYTF.